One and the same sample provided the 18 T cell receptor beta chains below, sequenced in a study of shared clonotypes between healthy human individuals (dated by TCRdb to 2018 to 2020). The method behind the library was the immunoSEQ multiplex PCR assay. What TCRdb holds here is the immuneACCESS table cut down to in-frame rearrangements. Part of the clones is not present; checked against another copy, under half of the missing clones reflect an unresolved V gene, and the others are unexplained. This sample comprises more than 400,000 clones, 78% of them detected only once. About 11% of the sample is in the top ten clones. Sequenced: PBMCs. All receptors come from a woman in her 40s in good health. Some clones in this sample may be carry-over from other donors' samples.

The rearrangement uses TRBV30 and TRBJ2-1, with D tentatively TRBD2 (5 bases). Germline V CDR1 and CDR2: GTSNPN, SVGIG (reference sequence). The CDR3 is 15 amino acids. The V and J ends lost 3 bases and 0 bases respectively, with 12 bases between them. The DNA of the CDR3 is TGTGCCTGGAGCTCACTAGAAGTCTCCTACAATGAGCAGTTCTTC. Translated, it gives CAWSSLEVSYNEQFF.

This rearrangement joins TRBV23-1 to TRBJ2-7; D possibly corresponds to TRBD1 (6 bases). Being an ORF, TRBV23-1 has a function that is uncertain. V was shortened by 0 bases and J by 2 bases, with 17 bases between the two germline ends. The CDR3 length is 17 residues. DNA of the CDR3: TGCGCCAGCAGTCAATCGAAAGGACAGCCGTTGACCTACGAGCAGTACTTC. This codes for CASSQSKGQPLTYEQYF.

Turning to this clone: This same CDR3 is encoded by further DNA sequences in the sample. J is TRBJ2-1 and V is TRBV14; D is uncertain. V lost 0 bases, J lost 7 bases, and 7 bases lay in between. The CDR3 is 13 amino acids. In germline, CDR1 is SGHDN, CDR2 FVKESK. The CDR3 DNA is TGTGCCAGCAGCCAAGATTTGGGTAATGAGCAGTTCTTC. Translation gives CASSQDLGNEQFF. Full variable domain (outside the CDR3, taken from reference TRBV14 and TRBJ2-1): EAGVTQFPSHSVIEKGQTVTLRCDPISGHDNLYWYRRVMGKEIKFLLHFVKESKQDESGMPNNRFLAERTGGTYSTLKVQPAELEDSGVYFCASSQDLGNEQFFGPGTRLTVL.

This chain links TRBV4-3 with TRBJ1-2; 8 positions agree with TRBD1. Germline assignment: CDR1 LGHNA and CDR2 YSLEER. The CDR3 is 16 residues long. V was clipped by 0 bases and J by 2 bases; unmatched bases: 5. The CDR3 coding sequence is TGCGCCAGCAGCCAAGAGTTACAGGGGGGGAACTATGGCTACACCTTC. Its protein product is CASSQELQGGNYGYTF.

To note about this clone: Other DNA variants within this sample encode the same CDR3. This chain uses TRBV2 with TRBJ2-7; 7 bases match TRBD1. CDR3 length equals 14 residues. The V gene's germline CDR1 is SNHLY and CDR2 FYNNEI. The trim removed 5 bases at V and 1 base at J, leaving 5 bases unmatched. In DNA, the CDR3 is TGTGCCAGCAGTCAGGACAGGAGATCCTACGAGCAGTACTTC. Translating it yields CASSQDRRSYEQYF.

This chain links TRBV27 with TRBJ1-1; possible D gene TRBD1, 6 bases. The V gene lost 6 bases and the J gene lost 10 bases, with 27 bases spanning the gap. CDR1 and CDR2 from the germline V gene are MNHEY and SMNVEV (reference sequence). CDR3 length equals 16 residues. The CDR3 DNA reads TGTGCCAGCAGCCGCTGGGGCACGCAGGGGCCCTTTGGAGCTTTCTTT. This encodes CASSRWGTQGPFGAFF.

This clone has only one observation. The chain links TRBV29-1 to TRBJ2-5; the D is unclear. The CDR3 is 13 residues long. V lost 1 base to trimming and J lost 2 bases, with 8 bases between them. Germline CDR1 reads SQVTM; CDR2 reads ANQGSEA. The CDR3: CSVEVSPQETQYF. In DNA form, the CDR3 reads TGCAGCGTTGAAGTCTCCCCACAAGAGACCCAGTACTTC.

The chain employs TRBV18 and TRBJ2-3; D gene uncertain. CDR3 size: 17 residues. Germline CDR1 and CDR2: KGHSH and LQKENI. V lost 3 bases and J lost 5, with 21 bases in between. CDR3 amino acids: CASSPTIPRTLGDTQYF. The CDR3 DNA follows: TGTGCCAGCTCACCCACCATTCCTAGGACCTTAGGAGATACGCAGTATTTT.

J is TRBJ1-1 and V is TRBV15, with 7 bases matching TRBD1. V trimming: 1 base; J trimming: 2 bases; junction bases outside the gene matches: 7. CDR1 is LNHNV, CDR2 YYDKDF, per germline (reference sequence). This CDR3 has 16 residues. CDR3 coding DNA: TGTGCCACCAGCAGAGGCTACACAGGGGCCAACACTGAAGCTTTCTTT. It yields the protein CATSRGYTGANTEAFF.

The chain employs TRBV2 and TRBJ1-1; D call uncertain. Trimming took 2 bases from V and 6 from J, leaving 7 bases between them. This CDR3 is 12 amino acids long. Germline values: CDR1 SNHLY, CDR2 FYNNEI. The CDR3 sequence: CASSERAAEAFF. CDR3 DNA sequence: TGTGCCAGCAGTGAAAGAGCGGCTGAAGCTTTCTTT.

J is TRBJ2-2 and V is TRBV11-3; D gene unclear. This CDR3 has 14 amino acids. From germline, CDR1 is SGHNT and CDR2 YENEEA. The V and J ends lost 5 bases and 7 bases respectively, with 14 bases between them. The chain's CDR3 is CASSHHPGDGELFF. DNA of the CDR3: TGTGCCAGCAGCCACCACCCCGGCGACGGGGAGCTGTTTTTT.

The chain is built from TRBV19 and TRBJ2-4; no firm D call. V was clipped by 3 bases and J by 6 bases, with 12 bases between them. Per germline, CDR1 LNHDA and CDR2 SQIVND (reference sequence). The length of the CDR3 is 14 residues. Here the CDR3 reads CASSMSLDVNIQYF. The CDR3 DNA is TGTGCCAGTAGTATGTCGCTAGATGTAAACATTCAGTACTTC.

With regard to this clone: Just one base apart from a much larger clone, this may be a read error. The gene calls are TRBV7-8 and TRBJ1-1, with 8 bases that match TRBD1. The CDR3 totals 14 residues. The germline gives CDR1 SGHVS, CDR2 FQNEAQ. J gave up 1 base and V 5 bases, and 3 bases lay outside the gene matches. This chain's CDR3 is CASSKGQGNTEAFF. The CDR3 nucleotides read TGTGCCAGCAGCAAAGGACAGGGGAACACTGAAGCTTTCTTT.

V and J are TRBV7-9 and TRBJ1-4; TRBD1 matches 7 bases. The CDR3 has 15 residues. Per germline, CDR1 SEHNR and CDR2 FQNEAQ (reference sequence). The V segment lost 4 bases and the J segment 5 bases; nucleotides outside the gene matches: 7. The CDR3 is CASSSTGMPNEKLFF. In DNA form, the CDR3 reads TGTGCCAGCAGCTCGACAGGGATGCCGAATGAAAAACTGTTTTTT. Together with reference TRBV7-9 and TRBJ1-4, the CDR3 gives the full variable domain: DTGVSQNPRHKITKRGQNVTFRCDPISEHNRLYWYRQTLGQGPEFLTYFQNEAQLEKSRLLSDRFSAERPKGSFSTLEIQRTEQGDSAMYLCASSSTGMPNEKLFFGSGTQLSVL.

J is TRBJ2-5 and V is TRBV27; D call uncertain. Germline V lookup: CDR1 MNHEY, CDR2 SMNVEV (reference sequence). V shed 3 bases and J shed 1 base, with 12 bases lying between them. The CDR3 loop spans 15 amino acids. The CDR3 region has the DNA TGTGCCAGCAGTTTCCTGGGTGCCAGCCAAGAGACCCAGTACTTC. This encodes CASSFLGASQETQYF.

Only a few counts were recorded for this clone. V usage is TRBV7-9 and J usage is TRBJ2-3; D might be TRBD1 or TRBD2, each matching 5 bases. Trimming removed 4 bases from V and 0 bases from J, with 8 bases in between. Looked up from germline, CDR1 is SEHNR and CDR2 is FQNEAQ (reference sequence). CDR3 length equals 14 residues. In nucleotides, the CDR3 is TGTGCCAGCAGCTCTTGGGGGAGCACAGATACGCAGTATTTT. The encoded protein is CASSSWGSTDTQYF.

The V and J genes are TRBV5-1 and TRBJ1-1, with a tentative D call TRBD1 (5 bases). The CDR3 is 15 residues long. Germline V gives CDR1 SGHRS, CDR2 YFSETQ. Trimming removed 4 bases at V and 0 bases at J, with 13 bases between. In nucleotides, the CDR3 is TGCGCCAGCAGCCCTGGACGGGGCATGAACACTGAAGCTTTCTTT. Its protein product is CASSPGRGMNTEAFF.

The CDR3 protein is CAWSVRDNSPLHF. The CDR3 DNA is TGTGCCTGGAGTGTACGGGATAATTCACCCCTCCACTTT. The gene calls are TRBV30 and TRBJ1-6; no definite D call. Germline assignment: CDR1 GTSNPN and CDR2 SVGIG (reference sequence). The length of the CDR3 is 13 residues. With 0 bases removed from V and 5 bases from J, the gap between germline ends came to 5 bases.